The rows below give T cell receptor beta chains drawn from one sample of a study of blood T cell repertoires in COVID-19. The repertoire was sequenced with immunoSEQ multiplex PCR; TCRdb's copy has only in-frame clones and lacks some. The data hold approximately 69,000 clones, with about 82% observed a single time. Sequences were obtained from peripheral blood. These receptor sequences come from a woman aged 55-70 years with acute or convalescent COVID-19. Both conserved end residues are part of each CDR3. D genes are given only for firm matches. A clone size is listed for some rows: how often the clone was seen (once, few, many), or a class if it is expanded.

v_call	j_call	d_call	clone_size	cdr3_nt	cdr3_aa
TRBV3-1/TRBV3-2	TRBJ2-7	TRBD2	NA	TGTGCCAGCAGCCTCACAGCGATAGCGGGAGAGGACGAGCAGTACTTC	CASSLTAIAGEDEQYF
TRBV11-2	TRBJ1-4	NA	NA	TGTGCCAGCAGCTTAGGAATTGGGTCAGGGCGGTTGGGACTGTTTTTT	CASSLGIGSGRLGLFF
TRBV18	TRBJ2-3	NA	NA	TGTGCCAGCTCACAGGAACAGGTGGCAGATACGCAGTATTTT	CASSQEQVADTQYF
TRBV4-1	TRBJ1-1	NA	NA	TGCGCCAGCAGCCCGAACCCTCGACATCCTGAAGCTTTCTTT	CASSPNPRHPEAFF
TRBV7-3	TRBJ2-1	NA	NA	TGTGCCAGCAGCCCCCTTAAGGTCGGGTACAATGAGCAGTTCTTC	CASSPLKVGYNEQFF
TRBV3-1/TRBV3-2	TRBJ2-3	NA	NA	TGTGCCAGCAGCCCACCGACCCCAGGGGGCACAGATACGCAGTATTTT	CASSPPTPGGTDTQYF
TRBV18	TRBJ1-4	TRBD1	once	TGTGCCAGCTCACCTGGACAGGGGACAACTAATGAAAAACTGTTTTTT	CASSPGQGTTNEKLFF
TRBV30	TRBJ2-1	TRBD2	once	TGTGCCTGGAGCTCCGGACTAGCCGTCGGTGAGCAGTTCTTC	CAWSSGLAVGEQFF
TRBV15	TRBJ1-2	NA	NA	TGTGCCACCAGCAGAGATGTCAGGAAGGCCTATGGCTACACCTTC	CATSRDVRKAYGYTF
TRBV19	TRBJ2-1	NA	NA	TGTGCCAGTAGTACCCATTTGACTAGTAGCTCCTACAATGAGCAGTTCTTC	CASSTHLTSSSYNEQFF
TRBV2	TRBJ2-7	NA	NA	TGTGCCAGCAGCGGACTACGAGGGGCCTACGAGCAGTACTTC	CASSGLRGAYEQYF
TRBV30	TRBJ1-1	NA	NA	TGTGCCTGGAGTGGTCAGGGGTTAGGGACTGAAGCTTTCTTT	CAWSGQGLGTEAFF
TRBV9	TRBJ2-3	TRBD2	NA	TGTGCCAGCAGCGTGGAGGGATTAGCGGGACGTTTAGATACGCAGTATTTT	CASSVEGLAGRLDTQYF
TRBV19	TRBJ1-2	TRBD1	NA	TGTGCCAGTAGTAACGTGCGAGACAGGGTGGTACGTGGCTACACCTTC	CASSNVRDRVVRGYTF
TRBV19	TRBJ1-3	NA	NA	TGTGCCAGTAGTATGGCCGTGCCTGGAAACACCATATATTTT	CASSMAVPGNTIYF
TRBV5-8	TRBJ2-1	TRBD1	few	TGTGCCAGCAGCACCGGGACAGGGTCCAATGAGCAGTTCTTC	CASSTGTGSNEQFF
TRBV18	TRBJ1-2	TRBD1	NA	TGTGCCAGCTCAGGCCCGGGACAGGGCGAATCCAACTATGGCTACACCTTC	CASSGPGQGESNYGYTF
TRBV19	TRBJ2-6	NA	once	TGTGCCAGTAGTATGGCAGTCTCTGGGGCCAACGTCCTGACTTTC	CASSMAVSGANVLTF
TRBV28	TRBJ2-7	NA	NA	TGTGCCAGCAGTTATCATGTAACTCCAGGACACCAGTACTTC	CASSYHVTPGHQYF
TRBV30	TRBJ1-1	NA	NA	TGTGCCTGGAGTGTATCCCGGACAGCAAACACTGAAGCTTTCTTT	CAWSVSRTANTEAFF
TRBV12-5	TRBJ2-1	TRBD2	NA	TGTGCTAGTGGTTTCCACGCTAGCGGGAGATGGGACAATGAGCAGTTCTTC	CASGFHASGRWDNEQFF
TRBV7-6	TRBJ2-1	TRBD1	NA	TGTGCCAGCAGCCCCTACCGGGGACAGGGGGCTGAGCAGTTCTTC	CASSPYRGQGAEQFF
TRBV5-1	TRBJ1-1	TRBD1	few	TGCGCCAGCAGCTTCACACAGGGGGTGAACACTGAAGCTTTCTTT	CASSFTQGVNTEAFF
TRBV7-2	TRBJ2-5	NA	once	TGTGCCAGCAGCTTAGGGTATACGGGGACCCAGTACTTC	CASSLGYTGTQYF
TRBV29-1	TRBJ2-2	NA	NA	TGCAGCGTTGCTTCGGGGAACGGGGAGCTGTTTTTT	CSVASGNGELFF
TRBV15	TRBJ2-1	NA	NA	TGTGCCACCAGCAGAGATTCTATACGGGTAGCTACCTACAATGAGCAGTTCTTC	CATSRDSIRVATYNEQFF
TRBV15	TRBJ1-5	TRBD1	few	TGTGCCACCAGCAGAACAGGGGGAGATCAGCCCCAGCATTTT	CATSRTGGDQPQHF
TRBV3-1/TRBV3-2	TRBJ1-3	TRBD1	NA	TGTGCCAGCAGCCAACAATTCGGGACAGCTGGAAACACCATATATTTT	CASSQQFGTAGNTIYF